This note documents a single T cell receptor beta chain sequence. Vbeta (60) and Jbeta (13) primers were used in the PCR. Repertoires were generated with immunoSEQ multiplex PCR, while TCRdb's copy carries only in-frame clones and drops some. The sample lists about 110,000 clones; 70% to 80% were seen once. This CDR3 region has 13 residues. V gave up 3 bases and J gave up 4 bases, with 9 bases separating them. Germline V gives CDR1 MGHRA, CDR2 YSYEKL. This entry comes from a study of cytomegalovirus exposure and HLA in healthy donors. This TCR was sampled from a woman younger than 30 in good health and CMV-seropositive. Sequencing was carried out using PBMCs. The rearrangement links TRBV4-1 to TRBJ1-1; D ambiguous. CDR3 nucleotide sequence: TGCGCCAGCAGCCATTCAGGTGGCACTGAAGCTTTCTTT. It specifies CASSHSGGTEAFF.